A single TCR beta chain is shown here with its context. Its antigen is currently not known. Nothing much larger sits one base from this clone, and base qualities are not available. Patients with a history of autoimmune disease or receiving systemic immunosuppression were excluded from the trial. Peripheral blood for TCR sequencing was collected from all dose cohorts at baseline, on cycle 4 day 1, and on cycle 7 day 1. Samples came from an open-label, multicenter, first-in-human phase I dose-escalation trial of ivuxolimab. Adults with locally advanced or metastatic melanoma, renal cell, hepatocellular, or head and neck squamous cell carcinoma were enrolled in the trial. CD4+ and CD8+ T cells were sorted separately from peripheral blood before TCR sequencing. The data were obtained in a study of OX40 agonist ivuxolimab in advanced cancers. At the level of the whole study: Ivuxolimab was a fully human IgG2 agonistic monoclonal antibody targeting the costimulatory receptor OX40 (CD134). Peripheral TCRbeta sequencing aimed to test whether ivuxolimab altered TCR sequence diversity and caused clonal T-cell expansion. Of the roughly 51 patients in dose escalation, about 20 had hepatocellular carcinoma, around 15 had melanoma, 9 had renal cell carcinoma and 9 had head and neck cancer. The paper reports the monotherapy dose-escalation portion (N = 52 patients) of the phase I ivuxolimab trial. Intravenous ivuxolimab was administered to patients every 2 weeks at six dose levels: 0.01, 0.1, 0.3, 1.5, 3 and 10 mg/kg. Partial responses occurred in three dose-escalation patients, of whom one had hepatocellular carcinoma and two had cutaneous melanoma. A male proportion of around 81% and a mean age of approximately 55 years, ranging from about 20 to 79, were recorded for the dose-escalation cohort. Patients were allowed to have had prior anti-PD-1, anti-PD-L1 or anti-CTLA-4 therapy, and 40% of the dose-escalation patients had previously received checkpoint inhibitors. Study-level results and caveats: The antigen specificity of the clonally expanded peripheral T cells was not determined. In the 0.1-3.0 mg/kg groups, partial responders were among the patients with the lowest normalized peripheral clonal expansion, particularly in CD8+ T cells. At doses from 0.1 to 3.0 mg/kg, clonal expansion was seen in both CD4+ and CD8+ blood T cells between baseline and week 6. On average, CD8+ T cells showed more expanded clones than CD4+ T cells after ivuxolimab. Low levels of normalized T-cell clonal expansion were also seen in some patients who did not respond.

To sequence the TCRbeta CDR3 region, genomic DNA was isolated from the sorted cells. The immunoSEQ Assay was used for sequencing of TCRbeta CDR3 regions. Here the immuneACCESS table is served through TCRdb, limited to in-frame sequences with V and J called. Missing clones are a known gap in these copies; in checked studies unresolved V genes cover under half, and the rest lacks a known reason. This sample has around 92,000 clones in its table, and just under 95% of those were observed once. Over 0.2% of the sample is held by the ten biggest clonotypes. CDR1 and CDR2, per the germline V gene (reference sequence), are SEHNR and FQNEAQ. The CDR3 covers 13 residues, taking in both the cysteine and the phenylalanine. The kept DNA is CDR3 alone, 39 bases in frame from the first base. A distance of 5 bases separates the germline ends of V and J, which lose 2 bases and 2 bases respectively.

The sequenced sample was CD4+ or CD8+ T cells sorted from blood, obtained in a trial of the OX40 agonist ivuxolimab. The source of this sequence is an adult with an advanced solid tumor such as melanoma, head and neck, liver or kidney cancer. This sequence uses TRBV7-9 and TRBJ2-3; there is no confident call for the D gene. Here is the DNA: TGTGCCAGCAGCTTAATTTTCACAGATACGCAGTATTTT. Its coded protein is CASSLIFTDTQYF.